This is a list of T cell receptor beta chains from one sample in a study of tumor-infiltrating lymphocytes in primary liver carcinoma. Via MiXCR, TCRdb re-called the multiplex PCR reads, giving one row per CDR3 protein. Of approximately 190,000 distinct CDR3 sequences listed, approximately 80% were seen once; the top ten hold approximately 18%. The sample consisted of tumor tissue from primary liver carcinoma. All receptors derive from a man aged 35-49 years with primary liver carcinoma and hepatitis B virus infection. Each CDR3 is given with its conserved first and last residue. Fields, in order: J gene, V gene, D gene, clone size, CDR3 length, CDR3 DNA, CDR3 protein. D genes are given only for firm matches. For some rows the clone size is stated as once, few or many, or as a class when expanded; others skip it.

J gene: TRBJ2-1
V gene: TRBV20-1
D gene: TRBD2
clone size: -
CDR3 length: 15
CDR3 DNA: TGCAATGCTAGAGATCCCCGCGGGAGCGGCAATGAGCAGTTCTTC
CDR3 protein: CNARDPRGSGNEQFF

J gene: TRBJ1-2
V gene: TRBV4-2
D gene: -
clone size: few
CDR3 length: 14
CDR3 DNA: TGTGCCAGCATCCCCTTAGAAGGGAACTATGGTTACACCTTC
CDR3 protein: CASIPLEGNYGYTF

J gene: TRBJ2-1
V gene: TRBV4-3
D gene: -
clone size: -
CDR3 length: 18
CDR3 DNA: TGCGCAAGCAGCCAAGATTGGGCAGGGTTGGGGGGCTCCTACGAGCAGTTCTTC
CDR3 protein: CASSQDWAGLGGSYEQFF

J gene: TRBJ2-3
V gene: TRBV28
D gene: -
clone size: many
CDR3 length: 15
CDR3 DNA: TGTGCCAGCAGTTTTGGGTCAGTCCGCACAGATACGCAGTATTTT
CDR3 protein: CASSFGSVRTDTQYF

J gene: TRBJ2-3
V gene: TRBV10-3
D gene: TRBD1
clone size: many
CDR3 length: 14
CDR3 DNA: TGTGCCGTATCCGGGACAGGGGGCACAGATACGCAGTATTTT
CDR3 protein: CAVSGTGGTDTQYF

J gene: TRBJ2-5
V gene: TRBV29-1
D gene: -
clone size: few
CDR3 length: 12
CDR3 DNA: TGCAGCGTTACACATACCCAAGAGACCCAATACTTC
CDR3 protein: CSVTHTQETQYF

J gene: TRBJ2-7
V gene: TRBV28
D gene: -
clone size: -
CDR3 length: 15
CDR3 DNA: TGTGCCAGCAGTTTATGGGCCGGGAACACGGTCGAGCAGTACTTC
CDR3 protein: CASSLWAGNTVEQYF

J gene: TRBJ2-5
V gene: TRBV28
D gene: -
clone size: -
CDR3 length: 14
CDR3 DNA: TGTGCCGGCGGTGGGGACCACCTCAGGCAGACCCAGTACTTC
CDR3 protein: CAGGGDHLRQTQYF

J gene: TRBJ2-7
V gene: TRBV2
D gene: -
clone size: once
CDR3 length: 15
CDR3 DNA: TGTACCAGCAGCGTCGGGATCAATCCTCCCTACGAGCAGTACTTC
CDR3 protein: CTSSVGINPPYEQYF

J gene: TRBJ2-2
V gene: TRBV5-1
D gene: -
clone size: -
CDR3 length: 16
CDR3 DNA: TGCGCCAGCAGCTTACATCACAGGGCGGACACCGGGGAGTTGTTTTTT
CDR3 protein: CASSLHHRADTGELFF

J gene: TRBJ2-7
V gene: TRBV11-3
D gene: -
clone size: -
CDR3 length: 15
CDR3 DNA: TGTGCCAGTAGCTCAGGCTCCGGGACCCGCTACGAGCAGTATTTC
CDR3 protein: CASSSGSGTRYEQYF

J gene: TRBJ1-6
V gene: TRBV6-5
D gene: -
clone size: -
CDR3 length: 15
CDR3 DNA: TGTGCCAGCAGAAATACCCTTAGGAAGGAGTCACCCCTCCACTTT
CDR3 protein: CASRNTLRKESPLHF

J gene: TRBJ2-5
V gene: TRBV12-3/TRBV12-4
D gene: TRBD1
clone size: few
CDR3 length: 16
CDR3 DNA: TGTACCAGCAGCCATGAGGTTCCAGGGGGCGGGGAGACCCAGTACTTC
CDR3 protein: CTSSHEVPGGGETQYF

J gene: TRBJ2-1
V gene: TRBV11-1
D gene: -
clone size: -
CDR3 length: 16
CDR3 DNA: TGTACCAGCAGCTTAGCGAAGAGGGGGGGTTACAATGGGCAGTTCTTC
CDR3 protein: CTSSLAKRGGYNGQFF

J gene: TRBJ1-5
V gene: TRBV5-5
D gene: -
clone size: -
CDR3 length: 14
CDR3 DNA: TGTGCCAACAGCAGCGGGGGGGCAGATCAGCCCCAGCATTTT
CDR3 protein: CANSSGGADQPQHF

J gene: TRBJ1-1
V gene: TRBV6-2/TRBV6-3
D gene: -
clone size: few
CDR3 length: 11
CDR3 DNA: TGTGCCAGCAGTGGCGGATCAGAAGCTTTCTTT
CDR3 protein: CASSGGSEAFF

J gene: TRBJ1-5
V gene: TRBV6-2/TRBV6-3
D gene: -
clone size: -
CDR3 length: 14
CDR3 DNA: TGTACCAGCAGCTCCAGACCGAGTAATCAGCCCCAGCAATTT
CDR3 protein: CTSSSRPSNQPQQF